What follows describes a single T cell receptor (beta chain). Its specificity is unknown. V was cut by 0 bases and J by 0 bases, with 11 bases left in between. The length of the CDR3 is 16 residues. In germline, CDR1 is MNHEY, CDR2 SVGAGI. These data belong to a study of cytomegalovirus exposure and HLA in healthy donors. Regarding the study as a whole: The authors later found most CMV-associated TCR beta chains appeared HLA-restricted.

PCR amplification relied on 60 Vbeta primers (plus 13 Jbeta primers). Here immunoSEQ multiplex PCR was the method, and the copy in TCRdb shows in-frame clones only, minus some. The sample lists roughly 100,000 clones; about 80% were seen once. V and J are TRBV6-5 and TRBJ1-2, with D maybe TRBD1 (5 bases). What was sequenced was PBMCs. This clonotype originated in a man in his forties in good health and CMV-seronegative. The CDR3 sequence is CASSYSSTGANYGYTF. The CDR3 DNA reads as TGTGCCAGCAGTTACTCTTCCACAGGTGCTAACTATGGCTACACCTTC.